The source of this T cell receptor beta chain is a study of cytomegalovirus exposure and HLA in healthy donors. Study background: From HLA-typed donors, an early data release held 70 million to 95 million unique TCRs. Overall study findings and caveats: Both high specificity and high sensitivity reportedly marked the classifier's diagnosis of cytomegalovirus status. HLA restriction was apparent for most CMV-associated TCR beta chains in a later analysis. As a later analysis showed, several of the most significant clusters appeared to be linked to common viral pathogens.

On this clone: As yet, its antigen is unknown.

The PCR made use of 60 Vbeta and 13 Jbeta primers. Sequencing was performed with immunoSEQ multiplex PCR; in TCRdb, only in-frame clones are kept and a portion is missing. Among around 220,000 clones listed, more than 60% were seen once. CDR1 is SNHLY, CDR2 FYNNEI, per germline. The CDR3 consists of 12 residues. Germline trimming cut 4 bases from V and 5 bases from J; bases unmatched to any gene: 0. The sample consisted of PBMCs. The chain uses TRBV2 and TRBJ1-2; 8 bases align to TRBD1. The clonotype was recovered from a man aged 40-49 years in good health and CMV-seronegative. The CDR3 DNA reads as TGTGCCAGCAGTGGACAGGGGTATGGCTACACCTTC. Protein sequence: CASSGQGYGYTF.